The 23 T cell receptor beta chains given below trace back to one sample, sequenced in a study of blood T cell repertoires in COVID-19. Using immunoSEQ multiplex PCR, the repertoire was profiled, and TCRdb retains in-frame clones only, with some absent. Of 500,000 to 600,000 clones listed, 70% to 90% are singletons. Source material: peripheral blood. The receptors derive from a woman in her forties or fifties with COVID-19, enrolled during active disease.

This clone occurred a few times. The rearrangement links TRBV28 to TRBJ1-1, with D maybe TRBD1 (5 bases). V lost 5 bases and J 8 bases, leaving 18 bases between the germline ends. This CDR3 region has 14 residues. Germline-derived CDR1 and CDR2 are MDHEN and SYDVKM. This CDR3 reads CASSITPPGKEAFF. CDR3 DNA: TGTGCCAGCAGTATCACCCCTCCAGGGAAGGAAGCTTTCTTT.

The chain employs TRBV28 and TRBJ2-7; the D gene is possibly TRBD1 (6 bases). The CDR3 loop spans 13 amino acids. The V end lost 5 bases, the J end lost 2 bases, and 10 bases lay between the germline ends. From germline, CDR1 is MDHEN and CDR2 SYDVKM. DNA for the CDR3: TGTGCCAGCAGTCCGGACAGTACCTACGAGCAGTACTTC. Its protein is CASSPDSTYEQYF.

The chain carries TRBV7-9 and TRBJ1-5, with D maybe TRBD1 (5 bases). The ends were cut back, 6 bases at V and 6 bases at J, with 9 bases in the middle. CDR3 length: 12 amino acids. In germline, CDR1 is SEHNR, CDR2 FQNEAQ (reference sequence). CDR3 protein: CASSTGVQPQHF. The CDR3, as DNA: TGTGCCAGCAGTACAGGAGTTCAGCCCCAGCATTTT. Combining the CDR3 with reference TRBV7-9 and TRBJ1-5 gives the whole variable domain DTGVSQNPRHKITKRGQNVTFRCDPISEHNRLYWYRQTLGQGPEFLTYFQNEAQLEKSRLLSDRFSAERPKGSFSTLEIQRTEQGDSAMYLCASSTGVQPQHFGDGTRLSIL.

This clone was picked up a small number of times. The chain employs TRBV19 and TRBJ2-6, with 8 nucleotides matching TRBD2. CDR3 length equals 18 residues. Per the germline V gene, CDR1 is LNHDA and CDR2 is SQIVND (reference sequence). V was clipped by 0 bases and J by 1 base; unmatched bases: 5. CDR3 protein: CASSIEGIAGSGANVLTF. The CDR3 nucleotides are TGTGCCAGTAGTATAGAGGGCATAGCGGGGTCTGGGGCCAACGTCCTGACTTTC.

This chain connects TRBV4-1 to TRBJ1-4; 8 bases match TRBD1. Germline CDR1 reads MGHRA; CDR2 reads YSYEKL. V was clipped by 4 bases and J by 7 bases; unmatched bases: 8. This CDR3 contains 15 residues. The CDR3 region has the DNA TGCGCCAGCAGCCCCCCCGACAGGGGTGGTGAAAAACTGTTTTTT. This sequence encodes CASSPPDRGGEKLFF.

Comment on this clone: Other DNA sequences from this sample encode an identical CDR3 as well. The chain links TRBV19 to TRBJ1-3; D gene uncertain. CDR1 and CDR2 (germline): LNHDA, SQIVND (reference sequence). V shed 3 bases and J shed 0 bases, with 6 bases lying between them. The CDR3 runs 14 residues. CDR3 region: CASSISGSGNTIYF. The CDR3 nucleotides read TGTGCCAGTAGTATCTCAGGCTCTGGAAACACCATATATTTT.

This clone has only one observation. The rearrangement links TRBV7-2 to TRBJ2-2, with D possibly matching TRBD1 (8 bases). V was shortened by 6 bases and J by 1 base, with 15 bases between the two germline ends. CDR1 and CDR2 from the germline V gene are SGHTA and FQGNSA. This CDR3 is built from 16 residues. The CDR3 loop reads CASSRGDRRNTGELFF. CDR3 nucleotides: TGTGCCAGCAGTCGGGGGGACAGGCGGAACACCGGGGAGCTGTTTTTT.

The V call is TRBV10-2, the J call TRBJ1-1; D gene ambiguous. The CDR3 runs 12 residues. Trimming left V 8 bases short and J 2 bases short, with 9 bases between. In germline, CDR1 is WSHSY, CDR2 SAAADI. This chain's CDR3 is CASLSLNTEAFF. CDR3 bases: TGCGCCAGCTTAAGCCTAAACACTGAAGCTTTCTTT.

This clone was picked up one time. V gene TRBV9 combines with J gene TRBJ2-3; 7 bases line up with TRBD2. The CDR3 sequence is 13 residues long. V was pared by 4 bases and J by 4 bases, with 3 bases of the junction left unmatched. Germline CDR1 and CDR2: SGDLS and YYNGEE. CDR3 in DNA: TGTGCCAGCAGCCCGAGCGGGGCAGATACGCAGTATTTT. It yields the protein CASSPSGADTQYF.

The rearrangement uses TRBV4-2 and TRBJ2-7; 7 bases line up with TRBD2. CDR3 length: 17 residues. With V trimmed by 4 bases and J by 4 bases, 16 bases remained unmatched. Germline CDR1 and CDR2: LGHNA and YNFKEQ. The CDR3 region has the DNA TGTGCCAGCAGCCCCGGACTAGGAGGAAGGGCGGATTACGAGCAGTACTTC. Protein sequence: CASSPGLGGRADYEQYF.

This clone was counted once. The chain recombines TRBV6-5 with TRBJ2-7; 8 bases agree with TRBD2. There are 15 residues in the CDR3. Germline V CDR1 and CDR2: MNHEY, SVGAGI. V lost 4 bases and J lost 0; bases outside the gene matches: 5. CDR3: CASSFSGVDSYEQYF. CDR3 coding DNA: TGTGCCAGCAGTTTTAGCGGGGTCGACTCCTACGAGCAGTACTTC.

J is TRBJ1-1 and V is TRBV9, with D perhaps matching TRBD1 (6 bases). Germline V gives CDR1 SGDLS, CDR2 YYNGEE. Deletions cut 4 bases from V and 1 base from J, with 14 bases between. The CDR3 is made up of 15 amino acids. CDR3 sequence reads: CASSFNRDTNTEAFF. For the CDR3, the DNA is TGTGCCAGCAGCTTTAACCGGGACACGAACACTGAAGCTTTCTTT.

The gene calls are TRBV29-1 and TRBJ2-5, with a possible D match to TRBD1 (5 bases). Trimming pared 2 bases from V and 5 bases from J, leaving 12 bases between. Germline-derived CDR1 and CDR2 are SQVTM and ANQGSEA. The CDR3 is 13 residues long. The CDR3 sequence: CSVERWKGETQYF. The DNA of the CDR3 is TGCAGCGTTGAAAGGTGGAAGGGGGAGACCCAGTACTTC.

V and J are TRBV5-1 and TRBJ2-7, with 7 positions matching TRBD1. Germline V CDR1 and CDR2: SGHRS, YFSETQ. Losses at the gene ends were 0 bases for V and 3 bases for J; bases not matched to a gene: 3. The CDR3 has 14 amino acids. For the CDR3, the DNA is TGCGCCAGCAGCTTGGAACAGGGGAGCTACGAGCAGTACTTC. This sequence encodes CASSLEQGSYEQYF. The variable domain in full, completed from reference TRBV5-1 and TRBJ2-7, reads KAGVTQTPRYLIKTRGQQVTLSCSPISGHRSVSWYQQTPGQGLQFLFEYFSETQRNKGNFPGRFSGRQFSNSRSEMNVSTLELGDSALYLCASSLEQGSYEQYFGPGTRLTVT.

The chain joins TRBV28 to TRBJ2-7; D uncertain. Germline-derived CDR1 and CDR2 are MDHEN and SYDVKM. The CDR3 loop spans 20 amino acids. V gave up 4 bases and J gave up 3 bases, with 31 bases separating them. This CDR3 is CASSSPRPAPPPASFYEQYF. In DNA form, the CDR3 reads TGTGCCAGCAGTTCTCCGCGGCCAGCCCCACCACCGGCCAGCTTCTACGAGCAGTACTTC.

The chain uses TRBV7-8 and TRBJ1-6; TRBD1 matches 9 bases. J gave up 10 bases and V 0 bases, and 4 bases lay outside the gene matches. The CDR3 totals 15 residues. Looked up from germline, CDR1 is SGHVS and CDR2 is FQNEAQ. The CDR3: CASSLARTGVSPLHF. As DNA, the CDR3 is TGTGCCAGCAGCTTAGCGCGGACAGGGGTCTCACCCCTCCACTTT.

V is TRBV30 and J is TRBJ1-2; D is unclear. V was clipped by 5 bases and J by 8 bases, with 18 bases between them. The germline V gene has CDR1 GTSNPN and CDR2 SVGIG (reference sequence). The CDR3 consists of 13 residues. CDR3 nucleotides: TGTGCCTGGTCCGCGTTCCGGACGGGGGGCTACACCTTC. It encodes CAWSAFRTGGYTF.

V is TRBV9 and J is TRBJ1-2; TRBD1 matches 9 bases. The CDR3 totals 15 residues. CDR1 is SGDLS, CDR2 YYNGEE, per germline. J lost 0 bases, V lost 4 bases, and 4 bases had no gene match. In DNA form, the CDR3 reads TGTGCCAGCAGCACCCGGACAGGGGCTAACTATGGCTACACCTTC. Amino acids: CASSTRTGANYGYTF.

The chain carries TRBV28 and TRBJ2-3; 8 bases are a match to TRBD1. The junction had 9 bases not matched to a gene; V was cut back by 3 bases and J by 4 bases. This CDR3 is 16 amino acids long. Germline-derived CDR1 and CDR2 are MDHEN and SYDVKM. The CDR3 region is CASSFGAGGSADTQYF. Here the CDR3 DNA reads TGTGCCAGCAGTTTCGGGGCAGGGGGCTCGGCAGATACGCAGTATTTT.

The chain carries TRBV12-3 or TRBV12-4 and TRBJ1-2, with D possibly matching TRBD1 (5 bases). The CDR3 sequence is 13 residues long. V was pared by 3 bases and J by 8 bases, with 13 bases between. CDR3 DNA sequence: TGTGCCAGCAGTTTTTCAGGGATAGTAGGCTACACCTTC. This gives the protein CASSFSGIVGYTF.

The CDR3 nucleotides read TGTGCTAGTGGTTTGGGCCCGGGACTCCGGGACGCGGAGCAGTTCTTC. This encodes CASGLGPGLRDAEQFF. The chain has TRBV12-5 and TRBJ2-1; D might be TRBD2 (6 bases). The CDR3 consists of 16 residues. V gave up 1 base and J gave up 10 bases, with 20 bases separating them. Germline loops: CDR1 LGHNT, CDR2 FRNRAP. Filled out from reference TRBV12-5 and TRBJ2-1, the complete variable domain reads DARVTQTPRHKVTEMGQEVTMRCQPILGHNTVFWYRQTMMQGLELLAYFRNRAPLDDSGMPKDRFSAEMPDATLATLKIQPSEPRDSAVYFCASGLGPGLRDAEQFFGPGTRLTVL.

The chain links TRBV6-1 to TRBJ1-2; D remains ambiguous. The CDR3 contains 14 residues. CDR1 MNHNS and CDR2 SASEGT come from the germline V gene. With 3 bases removed from V and 7 bases from J, the gap between germline ends came to 15 bases. The chain's CDR3 is CASSDVGNSPGYTF. DNA for the CDR3: TGTGCCAGCAGTGACGTCGGTAATTCTCCTGGCTACACCTTC.

This chain joins TRBV5-6 and TRBJ2-1; possibly TRBD2 for D (5 bases). V was cut by 0 bases and J by 1 base, with 5 bases left in between. CDR1 and CDR2 from the germline V gene are SGHDT and YYEEEE. CDR3 length equals 14 residues. The CDR3 sequence is CASSLAGSYNEQFF. DNA of the CDR3: TGTGCCAGCAGCTTGGCGGGGTCCTACAATGAGCAGTTCTTC. Using reference TRBV5-6 and TRBJ2-1 for the parts outside the CDR3, the full variable domain is DAGVTQSPTHLIKTRGQQVTLRCSPKSGHDTVSWYQQALGQGPQFIFQYYEEEERQRGNFPDRFSGHQFPNYSSELNVNALLLGDSALYLCASSLAGSYNEQFFGPGTRLTVL.